Each of the 15 T cell receptor beta chains below was sequenced from the same sample in a study of T cell clonotyping in hematopoietic cell transplantation. Assay: immunoSEQ multiplex PCR; the TCRdb copy retains only in-frame clones and omits some. The sample has 17,000 or so clones, 85% to 90% seen once. Material: peripheral blood mononuclear cells. The receptors were sampled from a man aged 50 to 60 in good health. Some clones in this sample may be carry-over from other donors' samples.

The V gene is TRBV2, the J gene TRBJ1-2; tentative D call: TRBD1 (6 bases). The V gene's germline CDR1 is SNHLY and CDR2 FYNNEI. V was shortened by 6 bases and J by 4 bases, with 12 bases between the two germline ends. The CDR3 extends over 13 amino acids. This CDR3 reads CASSGGTLYGYTF. The CDR3 DNA follows: TGTGCCAGCAGCGGCGGGACACTCTATGGCTACACCTTC.

The V call is TRBV27, the J call TRBJ2-7, with TRBD1 matching 8 bases. This CDR3 spans 14 amino acids. The trim removed 8 bases at V and 3 bases at J, leaving 9 bases unmatched. Germline V lookup: CDR1 MNHEY, CDR2 SMNVEV (reference sequence). CDR3 sequence: CASSGTGTGYEQYF. The CDR3 DNA follows: TGTGCCAGCTCCGGGACCGGGACAGGCTACGAGCAGTACTTC.

The chain carries TRBV6-5 and TRBJ1-5; D gene unclear. Germline V gene sequence: CDR1 MNHEY, CDR2 SVGAGI. Trimming stripped 2 bases from V and 4 bases from J, with 6 bases between. CDR3 length: 13 residues. The CDR3 DNA is TGTGCCAGCAGTTACGGGCGGAATCAGCCCCAGCATTTT. Protein sequence: CASSYGRNQPQHF.

V gene TRBV25-1 combines with J gene TRBJ2-3, with 8 bases lining up with TRBD2. The CDR3 totals 16 residues. Germline CDR1 is MGHDK and CDR2 is SYGVNS. J lost 2 bases, V lost 2 bases, and 6 bases had no gene match. The CDR3 sequence is CASSESPSGSTDTQYF. The CDR3 DNA reads as TGTGCCAGCAGTGAAAGTCCTAGCGGGTCCACAGATACGCAGTATTTT.

This clone was seen a handful of times. The gene calls are TRBV11-2 and TRBJ2-5; 9 nucleotides match TRBD2. The ends lost 5 bases at V and 4 bases at J; junction bases unmatched: 8. The CDR3 has 15 residues. Germline V gene sequence: CDR1 SGHAT, CDR2 FQNNGV. The CDR3 protein is CASSPSGAGGETQYF. CDR3 DNA: TGTGCCAGCAGCCCTAGCGGGGCGGGGGGAGAGACCCAGTACTTC.

The chain uses TRBV10-2 and TRBJ1-5; D possibly corresponds to TRBD1 (6 bases). Germline V gene lookup returns CDR1 WSHSY and CDR2 SAAADI. This CDR3 region has 15 residues. V was pared by 3 bases and J by 5 bases, with 14 bases between. The chain's CDR3 is CASSDGLQGYQPQHF. The DNA for the CDR3 is TGCGCCAGCAGTGATGGGTTACAGGGATATCAGCCCCAGCATTTT.

The chain carries TRBV5-1 and TRBJ1-1, with unresolved D. V was pared by 0 bases and J by 0 bases, with 6 bases between. Germline CDR1 reads SGHRS; CDR2 reads YFSETQ. This CDR3 is built from 14 residues. The CDR3 loop is CASSLGSMNTEAFF. In DNA, the CDR3 is TGCGCCAGCAGCTTGGGCAGTATGAACACTGAAGCTTTCTTT.

The V and J genes are TRBV11-2 and TRBJ1-5, with a possible D match to TRBD1 (5 bases). The CDR3 runs 14 residues. The germline gives CDR1 SGHAT, CDR2 FQNNGV. Deletions cut 1 base from V and 3 bases from J, with 7 bases between. The CDR3 is CASSLGGANQPQHF. CDR3 DNA sequence: TGTGCCAGCAGCTTAGGAGGGGCCAATCAGCCCCAGCATTTT.

The chain employs TRBV5-6 and TRBJ1-2; tentative D call: TRBD1 (6 bases). The CDR3 runs to 12 residues. Trimming took 6 bases from V and 4 from J, leaving 10 bases between them. CDR1 is SGHDT, CDR2 YYEEEE, per germline. The CDR3 loop reads CASNKGGYGYTF. The CDR3 nucleotides are TGTGCCAGCAACAAGGGGGGCTATGGCTACACCTTC. The full variable domain, rest sourced from reference TRBV5-6 and TRBJ1-2, is DAGVTQSPTHLIKTRGQQVTLRCSPKSGHDTVSWYQQALGQGPQFIFQYYEEEERQRGNFPDRFSGHQFPNYSSELNVNALLLGDSALYLCASNKGGYGYTFGSGTRLTVV.

The V and J genes are TRBV6-6 and TRBJ1-3, with unresolved D. Per germline, CDR1 MNHNY and CDR2 SVGAGI (reference sequence). V lost 6 bases, J lost 4 bases, and 10 bases lay in between. CDR3 length: 13 amino acids. The CDR3 here is CASSPTRGNTIYF. The CDR3 DNA reads as TGTGCCAGCAGCCCGACGAGGGGAAACACCATATATTTT.

The chain carries TRBV9 and TRBJ1-6; possibly TRBD1 for D (6 bases). V lost 4 bases, J lost 9 bases, and 17 bases lay in between. The CDR3 is made up of 15 amino acids. Germline CDR1 and CDR2: SGDLS and YYNGEE. CDR3 DNA: TGTGCCAGCAGCCTTACAGGGTCCGGTCCTTCACCCCTCCACTTT. It translates to CASSLTGSGPSPLHF.

This sequence joins TRBV4-3 and TRBJ2-3; TRBD2 agrees at 9 bases. Germline CDR1 is LGHNA and CDR2 is YSLEER. V lost 1 base to trimming and J lost 5 bases; unmatched junction nucleotides: 13. This CDR3 contains 18 residues. In DNA form, the CDR3 reads TGCGCCAGCAGCCAAGCCCCTGTCGGCGGGGGGGCCGTAGATACGCAGTATTTT. This encodes CASSQAPVGGGAVDTQYF.

The rearrangement links TRBV5-7 to TRBJ1-2; D is ambiguous. TRBV5-7 qualifies as an ORF whose function is uncertain. The V end was cut by 0 bases, the J end by 7 bases, with 28 bases between. This CDR3 is 19 amino acids long. This CDR3 is CASSLEVLGFSADRCGYTF. DNA for the CDR3: TGTGCCAGCAGCTTGGAGGTTCTCGGATTCTCAGCCGATAGATGTGGCTACACCTTC.

The chain employs TRBV30 and TRBJ1-1; no clear D. The CDR3 has 13 residues. The V gene lost 4 bases and the J gene lost 7 bases, with 16 bases spanning the gap. Germline V lookup: CDR1 GTSNPN, CDR2 SVGIG (reference sequence). The CDR3, as DNA: TGTGCCTGGAAAACGGCCCACCAGCGTGAAGCTTTCTTT. Translating gives CAWKTAHQREAFF.

A single count supports this clone. The rearrangement uses TRBV2 and TRBJ2-7, with D possibly TRBD1 on 6 matching bases. This CDR3 has 14 residues. The ends were cut back, 6 bases at V and 6 bases at J, with 18 bases in the middle. Germline loops: CDR1 SNHLY, CDR2 FYNNEI. CDR3 bases: TGTGCCAGCAGCGGAACAGGGAGCCGATTCGAGCAGTACTTC. Translated: CASSGTGSRFEQYF.